This T cell receptor beta chain is from a study of cytomegalovirus exposure and HLA in healthy donors. Overall study findings and caveats: In a later analysis, most CMV-associated TCR beta chains appeared HLA-restricted. Within an earlier analysis, most TCR beta V segments proved productive either about 90% or about 30% of the time. Later analysis showed TCR association rates varying by HLA locus, highest for DRB1 and lowest for HLA-C. A missense DCLRE1C variant was associated with V- and J-gene trimming of TCR beta chains in a later analysis, and an independent cohort replicated the association.

On this clone: Its specificity is unknown.

This CDR3 region has 17 residues. Trimming took 2 bases from V and 0 from J; bases not matched to a gene: 4. Per the germline V gene, CDR1 is MDHEN and CDR2 is SYDVKM. The PCR was carried out with 60 Vbeta primers and 13 Jbeta primers. Generated by immunoSEQ multiplex PCR, the TCRdb table keeps only in-frame clones and is missing some. Of roughly 150,000 clones in the sample, 65% to 80% were seen once. This sequence originates from a male donor in good health and CMV-seronegative. Specimen: PBMCs. J is TRBJ2-6 and V is TRBV28; 7 positions match TRBD1. CDR3 amino acids: CASSLGDSPSGANVLTF. The CDR3 DNA sequence: TGTGCCAGCAGTTTAGGGGACAGCCCCTCTGGGGCCAACGTCCTGACTTTC.